The 21 T cell receptor beta chains below come from one sample, sequenced in a study of vaccination and CD4 T cells after COVID-19. Cultured CD4+ T cell DNA underwent sequencing with the Oncomine TCR Beta short-read assay. Via MiXCR, TCRdb re-called the PCR reads, giving one row per CDR3 protein. The repertoire holds approximately 13,000 distinct CDR3 sequences, 40% to 65% seen once, with 16% in the top ten. Antigens of these TCRs are unknown. Treatment described: 10-day PBMC culture with coronavirus spike peptide pools or control peptides (ViraFEST assay). The sample taken for sequencing was CD4+ T cells from blood, cultured in vitro. Source of these receptors: a human donor who had recovered from COVID-19.

The chain carries TRBV20-1 and TRBJ2-5; D unresolved. The germline V gene has CDR1 DFQATT and CDR2 SNEGSKA (reference sequence). The CDR3 runs to 15 residues. V lost 7 bases and J 3 bases, leaving 21 bases between the germline ends. The CDR3 is CSVRDPQQSKETQYF. CDR3 DNA sequence: TGCAGTGTCCGAGACCCCCAGCAGAGTAAAGAGACCCAGTACTTC.

The CDR3 sequence is CASRKSSQPQHF. CDR3 DNA: TGTGCCAGCAGGAAAAGTAGTCAGCCCCAGCATTTT. The chain couples TRBV2 to TRBJ1-5; D remains ambiguous. Germline values: CDR1 SNHLY, CDR2 FYNNEI. Trimming cost V 6 bases and J 6 bases, with 9 bases left between them. The CDR3 runs 12 residues. The variable domain in full, completed from reference TRBV2 and TRBJ1-5, reads EPEVTQTPSHQVTQMGQEVILRCVPISNHLYFYWYRQILGQKVEFLVSFYNNEISEKSEIFDDQFSVERPDGSNFTLKIRSTKLEDSAMYFCASRKSSQPQHFGDGTRLSIL.

The chain employs TRBV9 and TRBJ1-5; 7 bases fit TRBD1. This CDR3 has 17 residues. The J segment lost 5 bases and the V segment lost 0 bases, leaving 11 bases of the junction unmatched. Germline V lookup: CDR1 SGDLS, CDR2 YYNGEE. The CDR3 nucleotides are TGTGCCAGCAGCGTAGCTTTAGGGCAGGGGGACCATCAGCCCCAGCATTTT. It codes for CASSVALGQGDHQPQHF.

V usage is TRBV27 and J usage is TRBJ1-1; the D is unclear. Per germline, CDR1 MNHEY and CDR2 SMNVEV (reference sequence). V lost 2 bases and J 3 bases, leaving 13 bases between the germline ends. This CDR3 spans 15 amino acids. Written as DNA, the CDR3 is TGTGCCAGCAGTTTAATTGGGAGCGGGGACACTGAAGCTTTCTTT. It yields the protein CASSLIGSGDTEAFF.

The V gene is TRBV20-1, the J gene TRBJ2-1; D possibly matches TRBD1 or TRBD2 (5 bases each). The CDR3 has 16 amino acids. The germline V gene has CDR1 DFQATT and CDR2 SNEGSKA (reference sequence). The ends were cut back, 0 bases at V and 3 bases at J, with 15 bases in the middle. CDR3 sequence: CSARDARGGGYNEQFF. The CDR3, as DNA: TGCAGTGCTAGAGATGCGAGGGGTGGAGGCTACAATGAGCAGTTCTTC.

V gene TRBV20-1 combines with J gene TRBJ2-7, with no clear D. The CDR3 runs to 13 residues. CDR1 and CDR2 (germline): DFQATT, SNEGSKA (reference sequence). V was pared by 6 bases and J by 0 bases, with 12 bases between. Here the CDR3 DNA reads TGCAGTGCCCTCCGGACGGACTCCTACGAGCAGTACTTC. This codes for CSALRTDSYEQYF.

This chain joins TRBV7-6 and TRBJ2-5; 12 bases are a match to TRBD2. Germline V lookup: CDR1 SGHVS, CDR2 FNYEAQ. The CDR3 has 14 amino acids. V trimming: 5 bases; J trimming: 4 bases; junction bases outside the gene matches: 2. The CDR3 protein is CASSMGLAGETQYF. Written as DNA, the CDR3 is TGTGCCAGCAGCATGGGACTAGCGGGAGAGACCCAGTACTTC.

V usage is TRBV30 and J usage is TRBJ1-2, with D unresolved. Trimming stripped 0 bases from V and 7 bases from J, with 15 bases between. CDR1 is GTSNPN, CDR2 SVGIG, per germline (reference sequence). The CDR3 totals 14 residues. The chain's CDR3 is CAWSVVRATGGYTF. CDR3 sequence (DNA): TGTGCCTGGAGTGTCGTCCGGGCGACCGGTGGCTACACCTTC.

The sample holds one count of this clonotype. The CDR3 sequence: CATSPRGGSTDTQYF. The CDR3 nucleotides read TGTGCCACCAGCCCGAGGGGGGGGTCCACAGATACGCAGTATTTT. The V and J genes are TRBV24-1 and TRBJ2-3, with a possible D match to TRBD2 (7 bases). This CDR3 is built from 15 residues. Germline-derived CDR1 and CDR2 are KGHDR and SFDVKD. V was cut by 7 bases and J by 2 bases, with 15 bases left in between.

This clonotype has only a few counts. This chain links TRBV20-1 with TRBJ2-2, with 9 bases matching TRBD1. This CDR3 contains 20 residues. Germline CDR1 DFQATT, CDR2 SNEGSKA (reference sequence). Trimming removed 3 bases from V and 4 bases from J; junction bases left unmatched: 21. The CDR3 sequence is CSARSPGVWTGVQSTGELFF. In DNA, the CDR3 is TGCAGTGCTAGGTCCCCCGGGGTTTGGACAGGGGTGCAGAGCACCGGGGAGCTGTTTTTT.

This clonotype is medium-sized in the sample. The CDR3 DNA reads TGTGCCAGCAGTTTCCCGAGACTAGGGAGCTCAGATACGCAGTATTTT. It specifies CASSFPRLGSSDTQYF. The chain employs TRBV27 and TRBJ2-3, with a weak D call TRBD2 (6 bases). Per germline, CDR1 MNHEY and CDR2 SMNVEV (reference sequence). The CDR3 loop spans 16 amino acids. Trimming left V 3 bases short and J 4 bases short, with 17 bases between.

This clonotype was recorded a few times. The chain couples TRBV28 to TRBJ1-5, with a tentative D call TRBD1 (6 bases). Germline CDR1 and CDR2: MDHEN and SYDVKM. This CDR3 comprises 14 residues. V lost 7 bases to trimming and J lost 6 bases, with 16 bases between them. CDR3 sequence reads: CASNIWGAGQPQHF. CDR3 DNA: TGTGCCAGCAATATATGGGGGGCGGGTCAGCCCCAGCATTTT.

This chain connects TRBV5-1 to TRBJ2-3; TRBD2 is a possible D gene (5 bases). The CDR3 covers 16 residues. Germline CDR1 is SGHRS and CDR2 is YFSETQ. Trimming removed 1 base from V and 2 bases from J, with 14 bases in between. CDR3 in amino acids: CASSLYNEGSTDTQYF. The CDR3 DNA reads as TGCGCCAGCAGCTTGTATAATGAGGGATCCACAGATACGCAGTATTTT.

CDR3 protein: CSVVFGGYGYTF. CDR3 sequence (DNA): TGCAGCGTTGTCTTTGGAGGCTATGGCTACACCTTC. The chain combines TRBV29-1 with TRBJ1-2; no clear D. CDR3 length: 12 residues. Trimming removed 4 bases from V and 4 bases from J, with 10 bases in between. The germline V gene has CDR1 SQVTM and CDR2 ANQGSEA.

The chain carries TRBV6-1 and TRBJ2-7, with D perhaps being TRBD1 or TRBD2 (6 bases each). CDR3 length: 15 residues. Germline CDR1 and CDR2: MNHNS and SASEGT. Trimming took off 8 bases at V and 7 bases at J, with 24 bases between the two ends. CDR3 bases: TGTGCCAGCCTTCGGGGGACACCAGAAACTTATGAGCAGTACTTC. Protein sequence: CASLRGTPETYEQYF.

The rearrangement uses TRBV12-3 or TRBV12-4 and TRBJ2-2, with TRBD2 matching 8 bases. The CDR3 length is 17 residues. After removal of 3 bases from V and 4 bases from J, the junction contained 10 bases not matched to a gene. The CDR3: CASSFSPLAGITGELFF. The CDR3 coding sequence is TGTGCCAGCAGTTTTTCCCCTTTAGCGGGAATCACCGGGGAGCTGTTTTTT.

This chain joins TRBV19 and TRBJ2-7; unclear D gene. From germline, CDR1 is LNHDA and CDR2 SQIVND (reference sequence). Deletions cut 1 base from V and 3 bases from J, with 7 bases between. The CDR3 runs to 13 residues. The CDR3 sequence: CASSIGRYYEQYF. In nucleotides, the CDR3 is TGTGCCAGTAGTATAGGACGGTACTACGAGCAGTACTTC.

V gene TRBV4-3 combines with J gene TRBJ2-6; 9 positions match TRBD2. The CDR3 consists of 16 residues. CDR1 and CDR2 (germline): LGHNA, YSLEER. The junction had 4 bases not matched to a gene; V was cut back by 3 bases and J by 4 bases. The CDR3 nucleotides are TGCGCCAGCAGCCAGGGACTAGCCTCCGGGGCCAACGTCCTGACTTTC. Encoded protein: CASSQGLASGANVLTF.

The J gene is TRBJ1-6, the V gene TRBV7-9, with D possibly being TRBD1 (5 bases). CDR3 length equals 14 residues. Trimming removed 3 bases from V and 6 bases from J, with 9 bases in between. CDR1 is SEHNR, CDR2 FQNEAQ, per germline (reference sequence). The CDR3: CASSFGGGNSPLHF. CDR3 bases: TGTGCCAGCAGCTTCGGGGGGGGTAATTCACCCCTCCACTTT. The variable domain in full, completed from reference TRBV7-9 and TRBJ1-6, reads DTGVSQNPRHKITKRGQNVTFRCDPISEHNRLYWYRQTLGQGPEFLTYFQNEAQLEKSRLLSDRFSAERPKGSFSTLEIQRTEQGDSAMYLCASSFGGGNSPLHFGNGTRLTVT.

The rearrangement links TRBV5-1 to TRBJ1-2, with D possibly matching TRBD1 (6 bases). V gave up 4 bases and J gave up 4 bases, with 17 bases separating them. Germline V gene data show CDR1 as SGHRS and CDR2 as YFSETQ. The CDR3 length is 15 residues. The CDR3 DNA reads TGCGCCAGCAGCACCGGCCAGGGGATTGTCTATGGCTACACCTTC. The encoded protein is CASSTGQGIVYGYTF.

The V call is TRBV6-1, the J call TRBJ2-3, with TRBD1 identical over 7 bases. Germline CDR1 MNHNS, CDR2 SASEGT. The CDR3 sequence is 14 residues long. The V segment lost 4 bases and the J segment 1 base; nucleotides outside the gene matches: 2. This chain's CDR3 is CASSAGTGTDTQYF. The CDR3 DNA reads as TGTGCCAGCAGTGCCGGGACAGGCACAGATACGCAGTATTTT.